This T cell receptor beta chain came from a study of Graves' ophthalmopathy and Graves' hyperthyroidism. As to this clonotype: What it binds is unknown.

The germline V and J ends were trimmed by 4 bases and 5 bases, with 12 bases remaining between them. Germline values: CDR1 SNHLY, CDR2 FYNNEI. The CDR3 runs 14 residues. Findings and limits, study-wide: The authors also found most expanded thyroid clonotypes above 0.001 frequency in blood.

Amplification from RNA transcripts yielded the TCR beta CDR3 regions. The library came from an HTBI-primed first-round RT-PCR and a second-round multiplex PCR. TCRdb analysed the multiplex PCR reads with MiXCR anew, one entry per CDR3 protein. The sample carries hundreds of thousands of distinct CDR3 sequences, 35% to 45% recorded once. The sequence came from an adult man with Graves' ophthalmopathy. The sample was peripheral blood. The chain is built from TRBV2 and TRBJ1-3; possibly TRBD1 for D (5 bases). CDR3 protein: CASSAGGSRNTIYF. The CDR3 DNA sequence: TGTGCCAGCAGTGCCGGGGGTTCTAGAAACACCATATATTTT.